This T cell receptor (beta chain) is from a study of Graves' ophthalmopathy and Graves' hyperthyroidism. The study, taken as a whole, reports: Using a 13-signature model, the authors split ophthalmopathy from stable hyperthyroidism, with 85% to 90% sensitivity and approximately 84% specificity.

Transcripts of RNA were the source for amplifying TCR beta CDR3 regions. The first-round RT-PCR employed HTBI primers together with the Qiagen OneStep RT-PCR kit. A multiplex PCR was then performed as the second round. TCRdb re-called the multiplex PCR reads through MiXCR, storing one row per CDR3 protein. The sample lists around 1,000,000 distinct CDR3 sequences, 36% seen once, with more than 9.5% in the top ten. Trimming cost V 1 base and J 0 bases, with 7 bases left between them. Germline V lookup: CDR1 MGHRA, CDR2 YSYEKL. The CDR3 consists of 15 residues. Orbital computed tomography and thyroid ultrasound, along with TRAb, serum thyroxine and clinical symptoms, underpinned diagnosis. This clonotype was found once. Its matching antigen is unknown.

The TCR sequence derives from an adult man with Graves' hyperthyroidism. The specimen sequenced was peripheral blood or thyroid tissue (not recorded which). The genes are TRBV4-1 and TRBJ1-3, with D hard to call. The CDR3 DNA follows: TGCGCCAGCAGCCAAGGTAGCGGCTCTGGAAACACCATATATTTT. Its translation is CASSQGSGSGNTIYF.